Here is one T cell receptor beta chain with its context. The sample originates from a study of blood T cell repertoires in COVID-19. The wider study: From T cells, B-cell-depleted T cells, or PBMCs came the material, which was cDNA or gDNA.

The junction had 9 bases not matched to a gene; V was cut back by 5 bases and J by 6 bases. The CDR3 runs to 15 residues. CDR1 is LNHDA, CDR2 SQIVND, per germline (reference sequence). Original analysis: How many nucleated cells were present was estimated from reference gene primer amplification. Only in-frame clones appear in the TCRdb table, and some are missing; sequencing was by immunoSEQ multiplex PCR. For V, J and clone size, that table is used; D and trimming come from the DNA. This table holds 140,000 to 150,000 clones, roughly 84% found once. The chain joins TRBV19 to TRBJ1-1; 10 nucleotides match TRBD1. The clonotype was recovered from a human donor in a cohort sampled during active COVID-19. What was sequenced was peripheral blood. The CDR3 loop reads CASSRQGALGAEAFF. Here the CDR3 DNA reads TGTGCCAGTAGTCGACAGGGGGCCCTTGGGGCTGAAGCTTTCTTT.